One sample yielded the 2 T cell receptor beta chains listed below, sequenced in a study of glioma-infiltrating T cells after dendritic cell vaccination. Time point in this sample: after dendritic cell vaccination, including at tumor progression/relapse. Some clones are missing from TCRdb's copy, which holds only in-frame ones; the method was immunoSEQ multiplex PCR. The sample shows about 91,000 clones, approximately 80% of them seen only once. The sequencing used blood, collected after dendritic cell vaccination. These receptors were taken from a human donor with glioblastoma.

The chain couples TRBV7-2 to TRBJ2-1; D is perhaps TRBD2 (6 bases). V was shortened by 1 base and J by 6 bases, with 19 bases between the two germline ends. Germline V gene lookup returns CDR1 SGHTA and CDR2 FQGNSA. This CDR3 is 17 amino acids long. The CDR3 sequence is CASSLGLARWWGNEQFF. DNA for the CDR3: TGTGCCAGCAGCTTAGGGCTAGCGAGGTGGTGGGGCAATGAGCAGTTCTTC.

J is TRBJ2-1 and V is TRBV28; 7 nucleotides agree with TRBD2. CDR1 and CDR2 from the germline V gene are MDHEN and SYDVKM. V shed 6 bases, J shed 0 bases, and the junction held 5 bases outside the gene matches. The CDR3 runs to 15 residues. The CDR3 nucleotides read TGTGCCAGCAGCTCCACTAGCGCCTCCTACAATGAGCAGTTCTTC. It yields the protein CASSSTSASYNEQFF. Combining the CDR3 with reference TRBV28 and TRBJ2-1 gives the whole variable domain DVKVTQSSRYLVKRTGEKVFLECVQDMDHENMFWYRQDPGLGLRLIYFSYDVKMKEKGDIPEGYSVSREKKERFSLILESASTNQTSMYLCASSSTSASYNEQFFGPGTRLTVL.